This T cell receptor (beta chain) was recorded in a study of blood T cell repertoires in COVID-19. For the study at large: Whether acute or convalescent, the COVID-19 samples came from the United States, Italy and Spain. Sources were T cells, B-cell-depleted T cells, or PBMCs; the material itself was cDNA or gDNA.

How the authors handled the data: Quantification of nucleated cells was approximated via reference gene primer amplification. Repertoires were generated with immunoSEQ multiplex PCR, while TCRdb's copy carries only in-frame clones and drops some. Clone size and the V and J calls come from that table; the DNA yielded D and trimming. The sample consists of some 490,000 clones, 70% to 90% of them appearing once. Germline CDR1 reads SGHAT; CDR2 reads FQNNGV. V was pared by 5 bases and J by 9 bases, with 3 bases of the junction left unmatched. This CDR3 has 12 residues. The clonotype originates from a human donor in a cohort sampled during active COVID-19. This chain links TRBV11-2 with TRBJ2-1, with 8 bases identical to TRBD1. Sequenced input: peripheral blood. CDR3 in amino acids: CASSPGTGEQFF. The CDR3, as DNA: TGTGCCAGCAGCCCCGGGACAGGTGAGCAGTTCTTC.